The T cell receptor beta chain under discussion was sequenced for a study of neurological immune-mediated disorders. The table lists this clonotype with many counts. The CDR3 contains 12 residues. The germline V gene encodes CDR1 MNHNS and CDR2 SASEGT. Trimming stripped 4 bases from V and 7 bases from J, with 10 bases between. Using its own MiXCR run on the 5' RACE reads, TCRdb lists one record per CDR3 protein. The sample records tens of thousands of distinct CDR3 sequences, 9.4% being singletons. Sequencing used PBMCs. This chain uses TRBV6-1 with TRBJ1-2, with a tentative D call TRBD1 (6 bases). The TCR was taken from a man between 45 and 60 years old in good health. The CDR3 region has the DNA TGTGCCAGCAGTGGAGACAGGAGTGGCTACACCTTC. Translating gives CASSGDRSGYTF.